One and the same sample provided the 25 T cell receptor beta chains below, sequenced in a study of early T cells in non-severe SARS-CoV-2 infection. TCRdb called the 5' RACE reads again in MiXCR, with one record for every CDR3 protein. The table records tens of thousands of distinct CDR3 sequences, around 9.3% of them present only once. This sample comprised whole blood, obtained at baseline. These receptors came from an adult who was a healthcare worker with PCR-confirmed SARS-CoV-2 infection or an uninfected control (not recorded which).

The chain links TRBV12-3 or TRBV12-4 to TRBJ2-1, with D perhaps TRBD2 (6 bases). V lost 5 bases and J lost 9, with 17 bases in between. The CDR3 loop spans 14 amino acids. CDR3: CASSPGGAVGEQFF. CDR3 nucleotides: TGTGCCAGCAGTCCCGGCGGGGCCGTAGGTGAGCAGTTCTTC.

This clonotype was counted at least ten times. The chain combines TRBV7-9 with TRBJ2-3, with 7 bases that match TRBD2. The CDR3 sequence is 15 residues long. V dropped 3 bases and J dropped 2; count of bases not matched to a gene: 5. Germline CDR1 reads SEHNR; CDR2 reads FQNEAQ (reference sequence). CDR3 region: CASSLGGGATDTQYF. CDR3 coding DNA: TGTGCCAGCAGCTTGGGCGGGGGAGCCACAGATACGCAGTATTTT.

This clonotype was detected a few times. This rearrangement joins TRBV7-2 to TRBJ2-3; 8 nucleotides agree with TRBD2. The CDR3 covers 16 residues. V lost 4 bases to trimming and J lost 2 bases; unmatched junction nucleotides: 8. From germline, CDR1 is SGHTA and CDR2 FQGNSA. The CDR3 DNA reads TGTGCCAGCAGCTCGGAGCGGGGGTTTCACACAGATACGCAGTATTTT. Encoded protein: CASSSERGFHTDTQYF. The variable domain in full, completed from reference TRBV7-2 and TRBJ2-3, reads GAGVSQSPSNKVTEKGKDVELRCDPISGHTALYWYRQSLGQGLEFLIYFQGNSAPDKSGLPSDRFSAERTGGSVSTLTIQRTQQEDSAVYLCASSSERGFHTDTQYFGPGTRLTVL.

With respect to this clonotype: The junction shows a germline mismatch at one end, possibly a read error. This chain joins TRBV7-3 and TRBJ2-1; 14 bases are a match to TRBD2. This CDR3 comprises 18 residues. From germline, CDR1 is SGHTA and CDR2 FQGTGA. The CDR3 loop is CVSSSTPLGLAGGNEQFF. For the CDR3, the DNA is TGTGTCAGCAGCTCAACCCCCCTTGGACTAGCGGGGGGTAATGAGCAGTTCTTC.

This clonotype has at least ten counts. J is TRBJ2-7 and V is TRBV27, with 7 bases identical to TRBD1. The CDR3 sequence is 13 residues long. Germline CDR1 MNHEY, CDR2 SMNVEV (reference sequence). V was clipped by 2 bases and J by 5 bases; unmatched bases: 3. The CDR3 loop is CASSLRGGHEQYF. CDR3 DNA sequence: TGTGCCAGCAGTTTACGAGGGGGCCACGAGCAGTACTTC.

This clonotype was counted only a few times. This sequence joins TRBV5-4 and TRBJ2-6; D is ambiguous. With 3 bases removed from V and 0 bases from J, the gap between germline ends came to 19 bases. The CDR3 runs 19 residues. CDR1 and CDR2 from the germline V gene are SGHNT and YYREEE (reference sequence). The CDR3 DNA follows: TGTGCCAGCAGCTCGTTGTCCCTTTTGAAGAACTCTGGGGCCAACGTCCTGACTTTC. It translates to CASSSLSLLKNSGANVLTF.

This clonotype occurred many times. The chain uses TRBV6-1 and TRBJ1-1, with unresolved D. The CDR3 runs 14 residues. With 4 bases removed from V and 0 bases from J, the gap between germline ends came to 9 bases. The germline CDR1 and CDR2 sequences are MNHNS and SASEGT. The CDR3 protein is CASSVLGLNTEAFF. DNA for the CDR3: TGTGCCAGCAGTGTCCTGGGTTTGAACACTGAAGCTTTCTTT.

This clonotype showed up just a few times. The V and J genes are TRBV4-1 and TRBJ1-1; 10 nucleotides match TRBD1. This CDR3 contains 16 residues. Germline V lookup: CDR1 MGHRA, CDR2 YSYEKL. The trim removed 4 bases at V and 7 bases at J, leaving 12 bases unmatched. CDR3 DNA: TGCGCCAGCAGCCTTTCCCGGGACAGGGGCGCGTTTGAAGCTTTCTTT. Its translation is CASSLSRDRGAFEAFF.

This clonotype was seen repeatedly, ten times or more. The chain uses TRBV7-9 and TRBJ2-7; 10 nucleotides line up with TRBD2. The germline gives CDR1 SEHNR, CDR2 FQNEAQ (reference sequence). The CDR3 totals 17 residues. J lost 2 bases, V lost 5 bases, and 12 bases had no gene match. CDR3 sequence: CASSRDILLAGAYEQYF. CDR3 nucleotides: TGTGCCAGCAGCCGTGACATACTCCTAGCGGGAGCCTACGAGCAGTACTTC.

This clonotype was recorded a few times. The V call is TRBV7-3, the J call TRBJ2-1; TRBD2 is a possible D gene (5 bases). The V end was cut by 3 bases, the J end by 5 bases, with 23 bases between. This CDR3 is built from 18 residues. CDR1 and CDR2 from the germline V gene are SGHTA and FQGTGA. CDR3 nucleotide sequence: TGTGCCAGCAGCTTTTTGCCTGGTCGGGGTCAAAGGAACAATGAGCAGTTCTTC. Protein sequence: CASSFLPGRGQRNNEQFF. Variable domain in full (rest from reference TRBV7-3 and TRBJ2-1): GAGVSQTPSNKVTEKGKYVELRCDPISGHTALYWYRQSLGQGPEFLIYFQGTGAADDSGLPNDRFFAVRPEGSVSTLKIQRTERGDSAVYLCASSFLPGRGQRNNEQFFGPGTRLTVL.

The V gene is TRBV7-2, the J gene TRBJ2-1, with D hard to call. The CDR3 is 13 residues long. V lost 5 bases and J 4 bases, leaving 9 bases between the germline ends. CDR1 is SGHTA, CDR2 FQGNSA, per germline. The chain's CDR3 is CASSIGPYNEQFF. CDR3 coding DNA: TGTGCCAGCAGCATCGGCCCGTACAATGAGCAGTTCTTC.

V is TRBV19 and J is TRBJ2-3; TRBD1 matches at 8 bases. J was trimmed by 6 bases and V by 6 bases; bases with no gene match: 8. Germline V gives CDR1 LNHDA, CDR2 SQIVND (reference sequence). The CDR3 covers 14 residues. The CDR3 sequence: CASRRTGGMDTQYF. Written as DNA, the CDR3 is TGTGCCAGTAGACGAACAGGGGGTATGGATACGCAGTATTTT.

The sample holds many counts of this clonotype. The CDR3 is CASSQERSGRAYEQYF. CDR3 sequence (DNA): TGTGCCAGCAGCCAAGAGCGTAGCGGGAGGGCCTACGAGCAGTACTTC. The chain uses TRBV14 and TRBJ2-7; TRBD2 aligns across 11 bases. Losses at the gene ends were 0 bases for V and 2 bases for J; bases not matched to a gene: 3. This CDR3 region has 16 residues. CDR1 SGHDN and CDR2 FVKESK come from the germline V gene.

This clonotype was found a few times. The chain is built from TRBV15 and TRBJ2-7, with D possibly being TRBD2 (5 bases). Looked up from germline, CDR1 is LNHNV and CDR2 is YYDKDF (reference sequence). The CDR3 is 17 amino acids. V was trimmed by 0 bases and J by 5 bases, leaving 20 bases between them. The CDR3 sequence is CATSRDTPEGWSNEQYF. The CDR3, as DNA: TGTGCCACCAGCAGAGATACACCCGAGGGATGGAGTAACGAGCAGTACTTC.

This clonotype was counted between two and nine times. The CDR3 reads CASRNRREASNSPLHF. The CDR3 coding sequence is TGTGCCAGTAGAAACAGGCGGGAGGCGTCCAATTCACCCCTCCACTTT. This rearrangement joins TRBV19 to TRBJ1-6; possibly TRBD1 for D (5 bases). The CDR3 is 16 residues long. V was pared by 6 bases and J by 7 bases, with 19 bases between. Germline CDR1 LNHDA, CDR2 SQIVND (reference sequence).

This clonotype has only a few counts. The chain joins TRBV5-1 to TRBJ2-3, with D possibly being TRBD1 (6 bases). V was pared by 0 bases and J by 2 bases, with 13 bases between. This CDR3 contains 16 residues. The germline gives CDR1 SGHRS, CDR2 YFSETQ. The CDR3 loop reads CASSLVGQGTTDTQYF. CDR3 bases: TGCGCCAGCAGCTTGGTAGGTCAGGGGACCACAGATACGCAGTATTTT. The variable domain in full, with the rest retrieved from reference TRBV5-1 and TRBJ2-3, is KAGVTQTPRYLIKTRGQQVTLSCSPISGHRSVSWYQQTPGQGLQFLFEYFSETQRNKGNFPGRFSGRQFSNSRSEMNVSTLELGDSALYLCASSLVGQGTTDTQYFGPGTRLTVL.

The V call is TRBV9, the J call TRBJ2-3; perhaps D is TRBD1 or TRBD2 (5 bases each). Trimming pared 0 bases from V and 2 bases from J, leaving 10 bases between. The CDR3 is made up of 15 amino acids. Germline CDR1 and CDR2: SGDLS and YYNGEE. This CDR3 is CASSVVKGPTDTQYF. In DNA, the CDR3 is TGTGCCAGCAGCGTAGTTAAGGGACCCACAGATACGCAGTATTTT.

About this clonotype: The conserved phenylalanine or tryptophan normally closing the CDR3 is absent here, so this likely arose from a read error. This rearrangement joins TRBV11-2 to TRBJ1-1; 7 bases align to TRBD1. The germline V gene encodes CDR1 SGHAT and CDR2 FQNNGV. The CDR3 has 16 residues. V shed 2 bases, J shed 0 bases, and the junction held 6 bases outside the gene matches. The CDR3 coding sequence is TGTGCCAGCAGCTTAAACCAGGGGGACATGAACACTGAAGCTTTCCTT. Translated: CASSLNQGDMNTEAFL.

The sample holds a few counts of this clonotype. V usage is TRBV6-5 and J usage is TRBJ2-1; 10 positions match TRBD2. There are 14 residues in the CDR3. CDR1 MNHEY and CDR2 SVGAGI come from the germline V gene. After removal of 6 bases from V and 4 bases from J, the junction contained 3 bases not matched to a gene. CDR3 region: CASRGLALYNEQFF. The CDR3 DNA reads TGTGCCAGCAGGGGACTAGCGCTGTACAATGAGCAGTTCTTC.

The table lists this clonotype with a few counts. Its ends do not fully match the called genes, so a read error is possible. CDR3 loop: CSAPIDSHEQYF. As DNA, the CDR3 is TGCAGTGCCCCTATCGACTCCCACGAGCAGTACTTC. The chain joins TRBV20-1 to TRBJ2-7; D is ambiguous. The germline V gene has CDR1 DFQATT and CDR2 SNEGSKA (reference sequence). This CDR3 is built from 12 residues.

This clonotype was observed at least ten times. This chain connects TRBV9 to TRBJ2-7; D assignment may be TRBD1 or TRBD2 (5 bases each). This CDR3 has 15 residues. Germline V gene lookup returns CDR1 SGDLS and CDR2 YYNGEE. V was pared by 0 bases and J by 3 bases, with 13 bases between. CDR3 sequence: CASSVGGTADYEQYF. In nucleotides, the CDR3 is TGTGCCAGCAGCGTAGGGGGGACGGCAGACTACGAGCAGTACTTC.

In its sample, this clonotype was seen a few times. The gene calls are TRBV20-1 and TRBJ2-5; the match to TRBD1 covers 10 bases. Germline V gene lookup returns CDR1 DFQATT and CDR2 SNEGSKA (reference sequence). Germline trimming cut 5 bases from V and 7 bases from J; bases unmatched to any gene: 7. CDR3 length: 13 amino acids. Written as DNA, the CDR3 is TGCAGTGCTCGAACCGGGACAGGGGCGACCCAGTACTTC. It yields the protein CSARTGTGATQYF.

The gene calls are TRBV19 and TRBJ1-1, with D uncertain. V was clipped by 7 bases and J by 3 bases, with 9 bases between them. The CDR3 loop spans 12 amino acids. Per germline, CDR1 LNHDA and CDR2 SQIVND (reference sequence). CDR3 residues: CASTAADTEAFF. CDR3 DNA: TGTGCCAGTACAGCCGCAGACACTGAAGCTTTCTTT.

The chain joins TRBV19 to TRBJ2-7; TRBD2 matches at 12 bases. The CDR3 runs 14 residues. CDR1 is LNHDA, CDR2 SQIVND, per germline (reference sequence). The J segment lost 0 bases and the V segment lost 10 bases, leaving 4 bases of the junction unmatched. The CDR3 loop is CATSTSGSSYEQYF. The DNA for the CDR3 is TGTGCCACCTCGACTAGCGGGAGCTCCTACGAGCAGTACTTC.

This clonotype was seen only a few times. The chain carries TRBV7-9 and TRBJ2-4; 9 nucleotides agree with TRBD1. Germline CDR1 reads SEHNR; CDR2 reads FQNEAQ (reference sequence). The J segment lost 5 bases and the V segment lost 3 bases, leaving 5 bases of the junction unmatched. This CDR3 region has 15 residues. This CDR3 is CASSLYRGHENIQYF. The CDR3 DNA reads TGTGCCAGCAGCTTGTACAGGGGGCATGAAAACATTCAGTACTTC.